This TCR beta chain is from a study of PD-1 blockade in classical Hodgkin lymphoma. General study results and limits: Healthy donors were reported to have higher baseline TCR diversity than newly diagnosed patients. Nothing has yet pinned down what causes the repertoire differences, possibly disease activity or prior therapy.

Indicated time point: newly diagnosed, previously untreated cHL patient sample. Newly diagnosed classical Hodgkin lymphoma PBMCs, still untreated, provided the comparison samples. V was clipped by 2 bases and J by 3 bases; unmatched bases: 4. Germline lookup yields CDR1 SGHRS and CDR2 YFSETQ. The CDR3 has 15 amino acids. On this clone: Antigen specificity is unknown.

Sequencing used immunoSEQ multiplex PCR; TCRdb keeps in-frame clones, though not all of them. The sample includes over 15,000 clones, about 85% of them seen just once. Sequencing was carried out using peripheral blood mononuclear cells (PBMCs). This receptor was identified in a human donor with classical Hodgkin lymphoma. J is TRBJ2-7 and V is TRBV5-1; 11 nucleotides agree with TRBD2. The CDR3 DNA sequence: TGCGCCAGCAGCTTACTAGCGGGAGAGTTCTACGAGCAGTACTTC. Translated: CASSLLAGEFYEQYF.